This T cell receptor beta chain was recorded in a study of monozygotic twins with inflammatory bowel disease. Study-wide findings and caveats: Healthy co-twins exceeded IBD patients in TCRbeta diversity as measured by inverse Simpson. Researchers report that IBD patients shared fewer clonotypes with others than healthy twins, especially amid disease activity.

A remark on this clonotype: Antigen: not known.

Per TCR library, approximately 3.5 ug of total RNA was used. There were eight separate reactions per sample in which cDNA was made. One entry per CDR3 protein, without DNA, is what TCRdb gives after re-calling the 5' RACE reads. The sample features around 100,000 distinct CDR3 sequences, with under 2.5% in its top ten. This CDR3 spans 13 amino acids. The sequenced material came from blood. The rearrangement links TRBV12-3 or TRBV12-4 to TRBJ2-3. The receptor was isolated from a human donor with ulcerative colitis or Crohn's disease, or a healthy co-twin of an affected twin (not recorded which). The CDR3: CASSFSTGDTQYF.